This TCR beta chain was obtained from a study of ipilimumab plus nivolumab after autologous stem cell transplantation. Study background: A median of about eight nivolumab and 5 ipilimumab doses were given. Both relapsed and primary refractory DLBCL were included.

V was clipped by 4 bases and J by 5 bases, with 16 bases between them. The CDR3 sequence is 15 residues long. Germline V lookup: CDR1 SGHNT, CDR2 YYREEE (reference sequence). TCRdb's copy holds only in-frame clones and misses some; the assay was immunoSEQ multiplex PCR. This repertoire shows over 75,000 clones, 83% found once; its top ten account for approximately 2.2%. The genes are TRBV5-4 and TRBJ1-5, with TRBD1 as a possible D gene (5 bases). The source is a male donor with diffuse large B-cell lymphoma. Sequencing used PBMCs, obtained in a trial of ipilimumab plus nivolumab as post-transplant consolidation. Here the CDR3 DNA reads TGTGCCAGCAGCGTGGGGGGTCGGTCGGATCAGCCCCAGCATTTT. Protein sequence: CASSVGGRSDQPQHF.